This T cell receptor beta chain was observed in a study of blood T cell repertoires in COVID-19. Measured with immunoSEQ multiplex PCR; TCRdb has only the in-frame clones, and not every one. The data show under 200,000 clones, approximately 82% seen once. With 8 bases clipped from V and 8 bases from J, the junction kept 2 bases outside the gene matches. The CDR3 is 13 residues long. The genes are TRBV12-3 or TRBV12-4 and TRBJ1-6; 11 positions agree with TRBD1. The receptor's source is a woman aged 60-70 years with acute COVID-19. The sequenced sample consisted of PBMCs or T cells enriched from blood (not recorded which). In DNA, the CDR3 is TGTGCCAGCGGGGGACAGGGGGATTCACCCCTCCACTTT. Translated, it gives CASGGQGDSPLHF.